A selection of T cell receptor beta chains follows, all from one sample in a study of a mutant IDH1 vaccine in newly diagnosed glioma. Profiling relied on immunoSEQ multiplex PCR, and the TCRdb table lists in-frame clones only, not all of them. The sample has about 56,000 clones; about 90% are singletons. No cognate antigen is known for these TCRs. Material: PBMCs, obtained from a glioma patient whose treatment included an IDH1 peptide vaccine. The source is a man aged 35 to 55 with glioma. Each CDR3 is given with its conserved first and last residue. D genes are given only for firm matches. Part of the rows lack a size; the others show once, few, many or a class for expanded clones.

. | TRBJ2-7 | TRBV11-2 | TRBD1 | TGTGCCAGCAGCTTAGTACAGGGGACGTCGGGGGAGCAGTACTTC | CASSLVQGTSGEQYF
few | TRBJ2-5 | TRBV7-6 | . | TGTGCCAGCAGCTTAGGAGGATACCCTCGAGTTGAGACCCAGTACTTC | CASSLGGYPRVETQYF
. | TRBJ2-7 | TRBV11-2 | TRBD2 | TGTGCCAGCAGCTTTACTAGCGGGGGCTCCTACGAGCAGTACTTC | CASSFTSGGSYEQYF
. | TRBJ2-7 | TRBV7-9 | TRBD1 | TGTGCCAGCAGCTCCGACAGGGGAACTCTAAACGAGCAGTACTTC | CASSSDRGTLNEQYF
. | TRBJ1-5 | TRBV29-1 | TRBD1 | TGCAGCGTTGCGACAGGGACGAGGCCCCAGCATTTT | CSVATGTRPQHF
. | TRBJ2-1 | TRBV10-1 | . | TGCGCCAGCAGTGAACGAAGCGAAAGCTCCTACAATGAGCAGTTCTTC | CASSERSESSYNEQFF
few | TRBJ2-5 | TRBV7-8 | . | TGTGCCAGCAGCTTCCTGATTCAGACCCAGTACTTC | CASSFLIQTQYF
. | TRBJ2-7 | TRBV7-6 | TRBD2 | TGTGCCAGCAGCCCTGGGACTAGCGGGAGCGAGCAGTACTTC | CASSPGTSGSEQYF
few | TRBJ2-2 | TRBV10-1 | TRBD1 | TGCGCCAGCGGGAGGGGGACAGGGAGTAAGAACACCGGGGAGCTGTTTTTT | CASGRGTGSKNTGELFF
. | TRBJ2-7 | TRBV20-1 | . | TGCAGTGCTAGGAAGGAGGACGAGCAGTACTTC | CSARKEDEQYF
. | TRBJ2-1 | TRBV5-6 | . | TGTGCCAGCAGCTTCGGTCGGTCGGCCTACAATGAGCAGTTCTTC | CASSFGRSAYNEQFF
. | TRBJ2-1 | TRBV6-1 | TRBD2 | TGTGCCAGCATTCGAAGCGGGAGCTCCTACAATGAGCAGTTCTTC | CASIRSGSSYNEQFF
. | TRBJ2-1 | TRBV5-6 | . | TGTGCCAGCAGCTTGGCAGGGTGGGGCAATGAGCAGTTCTTC | CASSLAGWGNEQFF
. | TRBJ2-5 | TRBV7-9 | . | TGTGCCAGCAGCCCGGCGAGGGACCAAGAGACCCAGTACTTC | CASSPARDQETQYF
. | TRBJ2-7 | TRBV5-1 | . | TGCGCCAGCGCCTTTGGGGTGGACTACGAGCAGTACTTC | CASAFGVDYEQYF
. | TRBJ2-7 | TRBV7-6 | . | TGTGCCAGCAGCTTTAATAGGGTTTACGAGCAGTACTTC | CASSFNRVYEQYF
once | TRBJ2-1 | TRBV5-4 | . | TGTGCCAGCAGCTTCCTTCTTGCGGGGAACAATGAGCAGTTCTTC | CASSFLLAGNNEQFF
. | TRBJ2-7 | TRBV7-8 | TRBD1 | TGTGCCAGCAGCTTTACCCCGGGACAGTCCTACGAGCAGTACTTC | CASSFTPGQSYEQYF
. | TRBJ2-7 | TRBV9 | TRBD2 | TGTGCCAGCAGCGTAGCGGGAGGGCCCTACGAGCAGTACTTC | CASSVAGGPYEQYF
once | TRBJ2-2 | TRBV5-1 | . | TGCGCCAGCAGCCCTTCAGGGGAATACGGGGAGCTGTTTTTT | CASSPSGEYGELFF
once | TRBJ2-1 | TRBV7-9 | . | TGTGCCAGCACCCGGAGTGAAGGTGAGCAGTTCTTC | CASTRSEGEQFF
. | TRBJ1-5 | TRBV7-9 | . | TGTGCCAGCAGCTCCGACTGGCAGCCCCAGCATTTT | CASSSDWQPQHF
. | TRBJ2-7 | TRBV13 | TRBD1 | TGTGCCAGCAGCTACGACAGGGGCGACTCCTACGAGCAGTACTTC | CASSYDRGDSYEQYF
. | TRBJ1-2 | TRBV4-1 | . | TGCGCCAGCAGCCACTTGACTAGATCGGATGGCTACACCTTC | CASSHLTRSDGYTF
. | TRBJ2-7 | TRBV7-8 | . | TGTGCCAGCAGCCCAAACCACCGGAGCGAGCAGTACTTC | CASSPNHRSEQYF
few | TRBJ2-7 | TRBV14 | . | TGTGCCAGCAGCCAAGGGGGCTCACTAGCCGACTTC | CASSQGGSLADF
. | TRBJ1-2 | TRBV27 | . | TGTGCCAGCACTCCCTCGGGGGGGTTGGGGAACTATGGCTACACCTTC | CASTPSGGLGNYGYTF
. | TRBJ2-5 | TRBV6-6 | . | TGTGCCAGCGGCGCTACCCAAGAGACCCAGTACTTC | CASGATQETQYF
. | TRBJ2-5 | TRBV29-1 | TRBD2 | TGCAGCGTTGGGCTGACTAGCGGGAACGCGGAGACCCAGTACTTC | CSVGLTSGNAETQYF
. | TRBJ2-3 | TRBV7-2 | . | TGTGCCAGCACGAGGGGCCTAAGCACAGATACGCAGTATTTT | CASTRGLSTDTQYF
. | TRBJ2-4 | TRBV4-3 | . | TGCGCCAGCAGCCAAGTAAGCGGAAACATTCAGTACTTC | CASSQVSGNIQYF
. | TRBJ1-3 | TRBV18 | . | TGTGCCAGCTCACCAAGTACCGGCTACTCTGGAAACACCATATATTTT | CASSPSTGYSGNTIYF
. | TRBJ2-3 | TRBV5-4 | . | TGTGCCAGCAGCTGGAGACAGGATAGCACAGATACGCAGTATTTT | CASSWRQDSTDTQYF